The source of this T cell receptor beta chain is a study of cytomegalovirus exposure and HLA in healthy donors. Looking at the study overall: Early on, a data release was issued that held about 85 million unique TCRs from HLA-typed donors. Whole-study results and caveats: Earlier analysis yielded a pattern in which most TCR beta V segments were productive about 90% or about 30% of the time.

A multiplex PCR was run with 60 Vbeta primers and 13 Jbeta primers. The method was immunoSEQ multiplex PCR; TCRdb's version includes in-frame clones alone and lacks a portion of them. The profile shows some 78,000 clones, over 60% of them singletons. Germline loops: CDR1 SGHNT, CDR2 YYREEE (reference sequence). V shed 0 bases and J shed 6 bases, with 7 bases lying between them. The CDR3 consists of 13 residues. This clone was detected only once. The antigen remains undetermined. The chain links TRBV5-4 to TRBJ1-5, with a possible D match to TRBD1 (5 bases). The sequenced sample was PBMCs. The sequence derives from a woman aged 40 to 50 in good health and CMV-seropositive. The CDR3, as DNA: TGTGCCAGCAGCTTGGACAGGCTTCAGCCCCAGCATTTT. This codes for CASSLDRLQPQHF.